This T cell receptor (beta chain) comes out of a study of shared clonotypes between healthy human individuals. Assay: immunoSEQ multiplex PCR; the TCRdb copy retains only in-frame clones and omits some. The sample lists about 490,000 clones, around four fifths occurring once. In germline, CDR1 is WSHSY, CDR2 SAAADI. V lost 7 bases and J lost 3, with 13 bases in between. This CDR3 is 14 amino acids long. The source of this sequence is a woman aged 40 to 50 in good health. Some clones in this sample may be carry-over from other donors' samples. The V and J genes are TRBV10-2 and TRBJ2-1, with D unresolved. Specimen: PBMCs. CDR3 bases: TGCGCCAGCACCGCTAGTACCCTCTACAATGAGCAGTTCTTC. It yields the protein CASTASTLYNEQFF.